This entry features one TCR beta chain sequence. The sample is drawn from a study of blood T cell repertoires in COVID-19. Overall study: Some COVID-19 samples were acute and others convalescent; all came from the United States, Italy and Spain. T cells, B-cell-depleted T cells, or PBMCs provided the cDNA or gDNA that served as material.

Authors' analysis steps: Using reference gene primer amplification, nucleated cell counts were estimated. Assay: immunoSEQ multiplex PCR; the TCRdb copy retains only in-frame clones and omits some. V and J calls and clone size are those listed in that table; D and trimming were worked out from the DNA. Of approximately 45,000 clones in the sample, roughly 74% were seen once. The receptor comes from an elderly man with acute or convalescent COVID-19. The specimen was peripheral blood.

Here the CDR3 reads CASKFGPAGDTQYF. The CDR3 DNA follows: TGTGCCAGTAAGTTCGGCCCAGCGGGAGATACGCAGTATTTT. The chain has TRBV19 and TRBJ2-3, with D perhaps TRBD2 (6 bases). This CDR3 region has 14 residues. The germline V gene encodes CDR1 LNHDA and CDR2 SQIVND (reference sequence). Between the trimmed V and J ends, which lost 7 bases and 5 bases, there was a span of 16 bases.